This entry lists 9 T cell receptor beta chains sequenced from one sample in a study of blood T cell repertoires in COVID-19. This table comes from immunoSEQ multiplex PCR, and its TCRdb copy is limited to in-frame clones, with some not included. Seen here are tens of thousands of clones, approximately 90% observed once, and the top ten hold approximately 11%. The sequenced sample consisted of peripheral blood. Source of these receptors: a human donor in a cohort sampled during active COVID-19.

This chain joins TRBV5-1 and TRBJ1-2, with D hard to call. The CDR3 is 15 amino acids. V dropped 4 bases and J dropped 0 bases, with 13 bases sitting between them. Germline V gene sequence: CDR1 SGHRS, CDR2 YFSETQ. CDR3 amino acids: CASSPRVGANYGYTF. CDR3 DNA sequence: TGCGCCAGCAGCCCCCGCGTGGGAGCTAACTATGGCTACACCTTC.

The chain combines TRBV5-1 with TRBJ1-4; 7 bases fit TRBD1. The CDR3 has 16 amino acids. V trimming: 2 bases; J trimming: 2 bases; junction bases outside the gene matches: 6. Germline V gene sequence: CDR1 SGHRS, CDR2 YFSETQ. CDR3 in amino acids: CASSFGTASTNEKLFF. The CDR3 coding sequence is TGCGCCAGCAGCTTCGGGACAGCTTCTACTAATGAAAAACTGTTTTTT.

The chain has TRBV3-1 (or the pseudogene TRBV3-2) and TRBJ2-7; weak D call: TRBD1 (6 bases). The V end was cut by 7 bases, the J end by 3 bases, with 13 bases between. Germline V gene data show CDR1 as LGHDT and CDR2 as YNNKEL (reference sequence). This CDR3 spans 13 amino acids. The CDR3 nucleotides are TGTGCCAGCACCCGGGAAGGGGGCTACGAGCAGTACTTC. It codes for CASTREGGYEQYF.

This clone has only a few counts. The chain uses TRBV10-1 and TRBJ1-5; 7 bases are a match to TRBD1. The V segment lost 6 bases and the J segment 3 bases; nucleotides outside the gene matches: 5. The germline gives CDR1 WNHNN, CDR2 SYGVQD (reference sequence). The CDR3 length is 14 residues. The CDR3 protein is CASRETGNNQPQHF. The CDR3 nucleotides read TGCGCCAGCAGGGAGACAGGGAACAATCAGCCCCAGCATTTT.

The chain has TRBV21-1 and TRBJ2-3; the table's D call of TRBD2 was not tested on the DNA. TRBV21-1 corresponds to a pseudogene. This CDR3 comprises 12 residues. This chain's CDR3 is CASSSRAGKRYF. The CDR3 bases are TGTGCCAGCAGCTCCCGAGCGGGAAAAAGATATTTT.

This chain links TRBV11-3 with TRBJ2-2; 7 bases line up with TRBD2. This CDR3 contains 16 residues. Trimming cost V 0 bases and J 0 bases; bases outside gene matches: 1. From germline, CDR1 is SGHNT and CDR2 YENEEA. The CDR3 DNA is TGTGCCAGCAGCTTAGATGCGGGGGCGAACACCGGGGAGCTGTTTTTT. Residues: CASSLDAGANTGELFF.

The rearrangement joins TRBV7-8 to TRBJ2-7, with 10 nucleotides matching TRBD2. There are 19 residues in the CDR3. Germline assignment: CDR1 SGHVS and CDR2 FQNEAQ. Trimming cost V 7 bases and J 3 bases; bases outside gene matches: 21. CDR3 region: CASNKAGGPSLVSLYEQYF. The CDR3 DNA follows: TGTGCCAGCAACAAAGCGGGAGGGCCCTCCCTAGTCTCCCTCTACGAGCAGTACTTC.

This chain's CDR3 is CASSRTSGSGNEQFF. As DNA, the CDR3 is TGTGCCAGCAGCCGAACTAGCGGGAGTGGTAATGAGCAGTTCTTC. V is TRBV7-3 and J is TRBJ2-1, with 11 bases matching TRBD2. CDR3 size: 15 residues. The J segment lost 7 bases and the V segment lost 5 bases, leaving 7 bases of the junction unmatched. The germline V gene has CDR1 SGHTA and CDR2 FQGTGA.

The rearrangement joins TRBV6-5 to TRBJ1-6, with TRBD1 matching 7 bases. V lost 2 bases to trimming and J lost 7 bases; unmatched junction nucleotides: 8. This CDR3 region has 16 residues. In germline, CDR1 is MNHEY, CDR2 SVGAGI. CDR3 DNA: TGTGCCAGCAGTTACCGATGGGACAGCCGGAATTCACCCCTCCACTTT. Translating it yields CASSYRWDSRNSPLHF.